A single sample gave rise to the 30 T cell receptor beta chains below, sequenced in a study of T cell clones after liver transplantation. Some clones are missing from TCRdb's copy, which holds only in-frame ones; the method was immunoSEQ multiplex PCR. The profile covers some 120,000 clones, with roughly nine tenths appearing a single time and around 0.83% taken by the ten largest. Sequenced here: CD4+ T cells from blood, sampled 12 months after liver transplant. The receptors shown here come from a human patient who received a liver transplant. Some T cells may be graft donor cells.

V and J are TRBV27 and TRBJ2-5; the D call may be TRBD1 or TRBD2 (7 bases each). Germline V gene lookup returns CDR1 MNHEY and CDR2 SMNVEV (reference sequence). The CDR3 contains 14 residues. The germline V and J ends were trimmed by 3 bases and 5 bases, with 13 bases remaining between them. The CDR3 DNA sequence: TGTGCCAGCAGTTTGAGACAGGGAGGGGAGACCCAGTACTTC. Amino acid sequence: CASSLRQGGETQYF.

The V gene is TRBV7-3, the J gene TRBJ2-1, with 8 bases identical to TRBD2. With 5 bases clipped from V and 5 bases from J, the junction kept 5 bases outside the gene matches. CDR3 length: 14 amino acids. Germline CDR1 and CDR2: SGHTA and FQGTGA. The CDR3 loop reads CASSRGLADNEQFF. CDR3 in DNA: TGTGCCAGCAGCCGAGGACTAGCCGACAATGAGCAGTTCTTC.

The CDR3 DNA reads TGTGCCAGCAGGGTTACCTACACAGATACGCAGTATTTT. Amino acid sequence: CASRVTYTDTQYF. The V gene is TRBV2, the J gene TRBJ2-3, with D hard to call. V was trimmed by 6 bases and J by 2 bases, leaving 9 bases between them. The CDR3 runs 13 residues. Germline values: CDR1 SNHLY, CDR2 FYNNEI.

The CDR3 protein is CASSPDRISDTQYF. CDR3 sequence (DNA): TGTGCCAGCAGCCCCGACAGGATCTCAGATACGCAGTATTTT. The chain joins TRBV7-3 to TRBJ2-3; tentatively, D is TRBD1 (6 bases). This CDR3 region has 14 residues. Trimming took off 5 bases at V and 4 bases at J, with 13 bases between the two ends. Germline V gene data show CDR1 as SGHTA and CDR2 as FQGTGA.

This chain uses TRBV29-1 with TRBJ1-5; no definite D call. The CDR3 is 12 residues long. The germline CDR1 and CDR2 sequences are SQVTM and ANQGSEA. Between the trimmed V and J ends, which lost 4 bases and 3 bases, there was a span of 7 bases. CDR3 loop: CSVGDTNQPQHF. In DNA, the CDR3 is TGCAGCGTTGGAGACACCAATCAGCCCCAGCATTTT.

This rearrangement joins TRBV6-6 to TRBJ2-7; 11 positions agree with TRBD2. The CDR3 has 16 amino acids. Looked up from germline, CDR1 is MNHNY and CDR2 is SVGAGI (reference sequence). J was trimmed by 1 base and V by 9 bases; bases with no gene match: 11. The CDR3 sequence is CASSGTSGLRSYEQYF. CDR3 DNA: TGTGCCAGTTCCGGGACTAGCGGTCTTCGGTCCTACGAGCAGTACTTC.

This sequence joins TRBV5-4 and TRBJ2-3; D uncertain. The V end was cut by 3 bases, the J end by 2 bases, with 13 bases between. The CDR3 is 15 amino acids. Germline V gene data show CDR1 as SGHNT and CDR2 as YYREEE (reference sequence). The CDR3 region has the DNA TGTGCCAGCAGCTCCGGCGCCTCCGACACAGATACGCAGTATTTT. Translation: CASSSGASDTDTQYF.

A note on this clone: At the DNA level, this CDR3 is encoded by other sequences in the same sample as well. This CDR3 is CASSSSGGTNEQFF. CDR3 coding DNA: TGTGCCAGCAGCTCTAGCGGGGGTACCAATGAGCAGTTCTTC. The chain carries TRBV5-4 and TRBJ2-1, with 10 bases fitting TRBD2. This CDR3 is 14 amino acids long. CDR1 is SGHNT and CDR2 is YYREEE in the germline V gene (reference sequence). The V segment lost 3 bases and the J segment 6 bases; nucleotides outside the gene matches: 3.

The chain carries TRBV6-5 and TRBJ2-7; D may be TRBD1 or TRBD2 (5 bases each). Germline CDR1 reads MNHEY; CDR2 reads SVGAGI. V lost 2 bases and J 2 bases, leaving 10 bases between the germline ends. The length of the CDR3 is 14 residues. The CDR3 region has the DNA TGTGCCAGCAGTTACCCCGGGACCCCCTACGAGCAGTACTTC. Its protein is CASSYPGTPYEQYF.

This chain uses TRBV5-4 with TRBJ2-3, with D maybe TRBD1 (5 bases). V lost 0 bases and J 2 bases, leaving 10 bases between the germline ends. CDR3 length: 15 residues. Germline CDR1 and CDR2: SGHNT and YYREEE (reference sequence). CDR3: CASSLVGAPTDTQYF. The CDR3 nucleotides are TGTGCCAGCAGCTTGGTTGGGGCACCCACAGATACGCAGTATTTT.

The CDR3 sequence is CASRRDGPSYGYTF. CDR3 in DNA: TGTGCCAGCAGACGCGACGGGCCCTCCTATGGCTACACCTTC. The chain uses TRBV6-5 and TRBJ1-2; D remains unclear. V shed 6 bases and J shed 4 bases, with 15 bases lying between them. The CDR3 length is 14 residues. CDR1 MNHEY and CDR2 SVGAGI come from the germline V gene.

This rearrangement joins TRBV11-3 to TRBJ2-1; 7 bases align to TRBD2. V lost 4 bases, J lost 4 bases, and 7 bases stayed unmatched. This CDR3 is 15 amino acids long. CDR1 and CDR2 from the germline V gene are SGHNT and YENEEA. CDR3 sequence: CASSSQREGYNEQFF. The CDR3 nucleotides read TGTGCCAGCAGCTCCCAAAGGGAGGGGTACAATGAGCAGTTCTTC.

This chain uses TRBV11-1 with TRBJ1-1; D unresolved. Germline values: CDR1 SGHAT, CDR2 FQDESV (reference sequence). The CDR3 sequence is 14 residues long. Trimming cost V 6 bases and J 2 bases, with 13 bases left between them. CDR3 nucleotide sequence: TGTGCCAGCAGTCCTGAGCGATTTAACACTGAAGCTTTCTTT. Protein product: CASSPERFNTEAFF. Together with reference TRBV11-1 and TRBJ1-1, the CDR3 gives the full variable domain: EAEVAQSPRYKITEKSQAVAFWCDPISGHATLYWYRQILGQGPELLVQFQDESVVDDSQLPKDRFSAERLKGVDSTLKIQPAELGDSAMYLCASSPERFNTEAFFGQGTRLTVV.

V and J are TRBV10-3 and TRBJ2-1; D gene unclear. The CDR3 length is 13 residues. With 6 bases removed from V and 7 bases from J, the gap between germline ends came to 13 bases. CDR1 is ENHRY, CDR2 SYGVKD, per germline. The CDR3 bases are TGTGCCATCAGCGCTCCCCCTTCGAATGAGCAGTTCTTC. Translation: CAISAPPSNEQFF.

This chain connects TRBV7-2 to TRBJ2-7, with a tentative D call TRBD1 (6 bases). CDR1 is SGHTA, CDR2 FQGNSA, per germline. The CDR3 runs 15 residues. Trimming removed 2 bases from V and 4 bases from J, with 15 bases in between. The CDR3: CASSLIGRGLYEQYF. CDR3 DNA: TGTGCCAGCAGCTTAATAGGCAGGGGTCTGTACGAGCAGTACTTC.

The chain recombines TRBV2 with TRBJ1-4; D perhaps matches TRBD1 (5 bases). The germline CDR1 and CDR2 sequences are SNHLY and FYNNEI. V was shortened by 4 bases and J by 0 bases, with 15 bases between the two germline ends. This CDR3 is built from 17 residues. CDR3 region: CASSGMIQGATNEKLFF. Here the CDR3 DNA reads TGTGCCAGCAGTGGAATGATTCAGGGCGCAACTAATGAAAAACTGTTTTTT.

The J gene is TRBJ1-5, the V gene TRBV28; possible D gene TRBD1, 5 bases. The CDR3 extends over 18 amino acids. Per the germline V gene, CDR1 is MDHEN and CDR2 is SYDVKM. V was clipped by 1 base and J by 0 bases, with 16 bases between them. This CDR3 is CASSLSGTKWGSNQPQHF. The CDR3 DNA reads TGTGCCAGCAGTTTATCGGGGACCAAATGGGGTAGCAATCAGCCCCAGCATTTT.

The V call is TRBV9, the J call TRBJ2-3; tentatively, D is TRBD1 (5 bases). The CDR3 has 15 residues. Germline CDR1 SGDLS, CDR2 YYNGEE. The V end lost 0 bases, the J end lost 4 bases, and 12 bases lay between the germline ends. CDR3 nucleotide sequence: TGTGCCAGCAGCGTAGCAGGGCGGTACTCAGATACGCAGTATTTT. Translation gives CASSVAGRYSDTQYF.

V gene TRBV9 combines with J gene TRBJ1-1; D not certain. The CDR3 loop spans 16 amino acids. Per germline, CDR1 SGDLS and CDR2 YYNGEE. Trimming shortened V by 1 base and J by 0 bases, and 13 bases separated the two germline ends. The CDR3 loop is CASSVQAGRMNTEAFF. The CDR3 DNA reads TGTGCCAGCAGCGTACAGGCAGGACGAATGAACACTGAAGCTTTCTTT.

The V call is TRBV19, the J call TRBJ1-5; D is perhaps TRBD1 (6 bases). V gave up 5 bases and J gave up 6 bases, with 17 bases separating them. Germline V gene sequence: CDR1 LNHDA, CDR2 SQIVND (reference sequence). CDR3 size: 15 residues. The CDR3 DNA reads TGTGCCAGTAGTGGGTACGACAGGATCGGTCAGCCCCAGCATTTT. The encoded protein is CASSGYDRIGQPQHF.

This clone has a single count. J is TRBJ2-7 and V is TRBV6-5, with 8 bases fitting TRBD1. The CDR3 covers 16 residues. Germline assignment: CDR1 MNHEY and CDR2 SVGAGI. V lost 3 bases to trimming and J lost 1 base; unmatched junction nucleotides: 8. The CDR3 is CASSYSGTGHSYEQYF. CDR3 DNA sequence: TGTGCCAGCAGTTATTCCGGGACAGGACATTCCTACGAGCAGTACTTC.

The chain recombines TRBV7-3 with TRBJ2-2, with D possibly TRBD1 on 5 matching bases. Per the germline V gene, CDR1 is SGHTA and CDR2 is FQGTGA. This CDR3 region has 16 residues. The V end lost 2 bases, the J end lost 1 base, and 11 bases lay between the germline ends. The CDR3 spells CASSLAGLGNTGELFF. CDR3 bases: TGTGCCAGCAGCTTAGCAGGGTTGGGGAACACCGGGGAGCTGTTTTTT. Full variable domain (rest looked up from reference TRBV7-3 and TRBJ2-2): GAGVSQTPSNKVTEKGKYVELRCDPISGHTALYWYRQSLGQGPEFLIYFQGTGAADDSGLPNDRFFAVRPEGSVSTLKIQRTERGDSAVYLCASSLAGLGNTGELFFGEGSRLTVL.

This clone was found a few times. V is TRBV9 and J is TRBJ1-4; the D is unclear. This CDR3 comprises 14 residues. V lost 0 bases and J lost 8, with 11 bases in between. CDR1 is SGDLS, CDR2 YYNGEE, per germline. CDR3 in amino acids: CASSVAAVGEKLFF. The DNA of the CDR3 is TGTGCCAGCAGCGTAGCGGCAGTGGGGGAAAAACTGTTTTTT.

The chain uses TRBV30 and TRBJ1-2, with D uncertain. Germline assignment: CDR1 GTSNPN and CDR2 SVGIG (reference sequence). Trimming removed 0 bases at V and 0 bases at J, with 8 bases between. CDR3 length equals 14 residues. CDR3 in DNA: TGTGCCTGGAGTGTAGGCCTACCTAACTATGGCTACACCTTC. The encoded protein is CAWSVGLPNYGYTF.

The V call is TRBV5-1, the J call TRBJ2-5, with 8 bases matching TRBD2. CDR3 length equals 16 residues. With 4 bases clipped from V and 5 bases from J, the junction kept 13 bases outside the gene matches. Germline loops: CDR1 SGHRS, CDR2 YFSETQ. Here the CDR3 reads CASSAATSGGRETQYF. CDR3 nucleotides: TGCGCCAGCAGCGCTGCAACTAGCGGAGGGCGGGAGACCCAGTACTTC.

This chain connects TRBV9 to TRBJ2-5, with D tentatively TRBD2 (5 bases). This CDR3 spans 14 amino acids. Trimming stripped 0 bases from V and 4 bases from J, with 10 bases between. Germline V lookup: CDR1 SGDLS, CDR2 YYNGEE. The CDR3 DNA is TGTGCCAGCAGCGTAGGTCCGGGGAGAGAGACCCAGTACTTC. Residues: CASSVGPGRETQYF.

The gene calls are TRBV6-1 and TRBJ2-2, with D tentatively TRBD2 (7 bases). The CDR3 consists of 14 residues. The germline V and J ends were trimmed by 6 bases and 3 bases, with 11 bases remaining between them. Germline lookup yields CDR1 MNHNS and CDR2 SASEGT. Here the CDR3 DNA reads TGTGCCAGCAGGGGGGGGCGTTACACCGGGGAGCTGTTTTTT. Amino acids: CASRGGRYTGELFF.

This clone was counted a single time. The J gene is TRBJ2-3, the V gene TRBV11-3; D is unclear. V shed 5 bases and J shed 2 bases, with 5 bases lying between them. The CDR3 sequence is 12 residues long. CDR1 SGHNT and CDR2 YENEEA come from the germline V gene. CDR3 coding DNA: TGTGCCAGCAGCAGAGCCACAGATACGCAGTATTTT. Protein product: CASSRATDTQYF. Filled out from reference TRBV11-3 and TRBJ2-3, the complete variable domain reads EAGVVQSPRYKIIEKKQPVAFWCNPISGHNTLYWYLQNLGQGPELLIRYENEEAVDDSQLPKDRFSAERLKGVDSTLKIQPAELGDSAVYLCASSRATDTQYFGPGTRLTVL.

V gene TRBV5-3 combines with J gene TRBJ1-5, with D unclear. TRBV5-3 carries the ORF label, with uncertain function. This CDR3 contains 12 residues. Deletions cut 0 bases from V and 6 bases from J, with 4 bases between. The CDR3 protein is CARSLGSQPQHF. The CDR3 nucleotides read TGTGCCAGAAGCTTGGGCAGTCAGCCCCAGCATTTT.

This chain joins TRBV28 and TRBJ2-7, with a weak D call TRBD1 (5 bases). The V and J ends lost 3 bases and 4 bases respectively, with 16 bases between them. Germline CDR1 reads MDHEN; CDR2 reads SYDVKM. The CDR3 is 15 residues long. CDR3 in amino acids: CASSFQRAGSYEQYF. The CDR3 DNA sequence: TGTGCCAGCAGTTTTCAAAGGGCAGGGTCGTACGAGCAGTACTTC.